This T cell receptor beta chain was observed in a study of beta chain features in type 1 diabetes. Of the isolated RNA, all was reverse transcribed, and so the sequenced material was expressed TCRB transcripts. This table comes from immunoSEQ multiplex PCR, and its TCRdb copy is limited to in-frame clones, with some not included. In the table there are more than 250,000 clones, 14% of which are singletons. Worth noting for this clone: The antigen is not known.

Study conclusions and caveats: In all four CD4+ subsets, TCRB CDR3 length was significantly, moderately reduced in type 1 diabetes. In patients and controls equally, PCR might favor templates that are shorter.

Germline V gene data show CDR1 as MNHNS and CDR2 as SASEGT. V gave up 10 bases and J gave up 0 bases; unmatched junction bases: 8. The length of the CDR3 is 15 residues. The receptor was derived from a man between 25 and 39 years old with type 1 diabetes. The chain recombines TRBV6-1 with TRBJ2-3; 9 nucleotides agree with TRBD2. The source material was naive CD4+ T cells from blood. CDR3 amino acids: CAIRTSATSTDTQYF. The CDR3 bases are TGTGCCATCCGGACTAGCGCTACTAGCACAGATACGCAGTATTTT.